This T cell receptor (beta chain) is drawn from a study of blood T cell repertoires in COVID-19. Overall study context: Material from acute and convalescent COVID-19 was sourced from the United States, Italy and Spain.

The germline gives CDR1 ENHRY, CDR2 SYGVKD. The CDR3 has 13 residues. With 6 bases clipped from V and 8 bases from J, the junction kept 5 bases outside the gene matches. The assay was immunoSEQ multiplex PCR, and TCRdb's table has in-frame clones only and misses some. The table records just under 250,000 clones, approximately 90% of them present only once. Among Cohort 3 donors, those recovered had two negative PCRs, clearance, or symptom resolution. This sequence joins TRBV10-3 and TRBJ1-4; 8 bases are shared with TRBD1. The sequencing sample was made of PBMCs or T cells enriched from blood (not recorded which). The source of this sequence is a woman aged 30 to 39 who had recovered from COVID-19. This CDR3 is CAIRGQVGEKLFF. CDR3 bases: TGTGCCATCAGGGGACAGGTGGGAGAAAAACTGTTTTTT.